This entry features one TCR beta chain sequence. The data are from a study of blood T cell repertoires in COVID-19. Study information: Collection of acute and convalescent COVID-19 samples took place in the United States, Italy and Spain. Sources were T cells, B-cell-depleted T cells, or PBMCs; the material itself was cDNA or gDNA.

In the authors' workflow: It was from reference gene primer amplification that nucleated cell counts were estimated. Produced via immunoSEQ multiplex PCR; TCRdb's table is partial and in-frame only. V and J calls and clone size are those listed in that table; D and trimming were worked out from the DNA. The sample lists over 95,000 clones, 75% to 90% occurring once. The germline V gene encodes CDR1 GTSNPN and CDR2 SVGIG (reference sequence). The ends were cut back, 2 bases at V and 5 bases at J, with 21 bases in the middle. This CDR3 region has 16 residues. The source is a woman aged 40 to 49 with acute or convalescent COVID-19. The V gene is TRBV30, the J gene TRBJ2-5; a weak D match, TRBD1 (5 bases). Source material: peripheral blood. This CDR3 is CAWSPPYRSSQETQYF. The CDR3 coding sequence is TGTGCCTGGAGTCCTCCTTACAGGTCCAGCCAGGAGACCCAGTACTTC.